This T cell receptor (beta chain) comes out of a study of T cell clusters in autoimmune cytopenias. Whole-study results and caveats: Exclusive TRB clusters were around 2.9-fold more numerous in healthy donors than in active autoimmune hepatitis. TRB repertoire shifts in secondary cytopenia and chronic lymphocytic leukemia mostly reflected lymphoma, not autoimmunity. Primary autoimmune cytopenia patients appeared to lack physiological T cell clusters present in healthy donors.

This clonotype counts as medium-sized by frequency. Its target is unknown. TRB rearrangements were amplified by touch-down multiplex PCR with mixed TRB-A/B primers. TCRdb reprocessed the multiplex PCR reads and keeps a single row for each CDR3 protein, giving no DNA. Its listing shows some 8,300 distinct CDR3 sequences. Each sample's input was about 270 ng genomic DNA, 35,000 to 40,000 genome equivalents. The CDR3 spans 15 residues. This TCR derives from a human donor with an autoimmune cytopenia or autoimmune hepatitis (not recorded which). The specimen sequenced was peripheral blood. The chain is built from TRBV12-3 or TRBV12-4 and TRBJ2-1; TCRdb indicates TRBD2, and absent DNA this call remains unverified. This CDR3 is CASTTSGISYNEQFF.